These 21 T cell receptor beta chains came from one sample sequenced in a study of T cell changes during pregnancy in multiple sclerosis. The repertoire was sequenced with immunoSEQ multiplex PCR; TCRdb's copy has only in-frame clones and lacks some. The repertoire has some 62,000 clones, approximately 92% of them found once; the top ten carry around 2.8%. The input for sequencing was peripheral blood, taken in the second trimester of pregnancy. These receptors were obtained from a female donor in good health, enrolled as a control in a pregnancy study.

This clone was observed a single time. The rearrangement links TRBV11-2 to TRBJ2-4; no reliable D call. V was cut by 3 bases and J by 0 bases, with 9 bases left in between. This CDR3 has 15 amino acids. CDR1 and CDR2 (germline): SGHAT, FQNNGV. CDR3 region: CASSFEVVAKNIQYF. The CDR3 nucleotides read TGTGCCAGCAGCTTTGAGGTGGTAGCCAAAAACATTCAGTACTTC.

A note on this clone: It is unclear where the CDR3 begins or ends on the DNA, so no DNA is shown, and the CDR3 is as TCRdb lists it. The chain uses TRBV6-5 and TRBJ2-7; the DNA was not compared with TRBD1, the D call given in the table. The germline CDR1 and CDR2 sequences are MNHEY and SVGAGI. The CDR3 extends over 15 residues, inclusive of both ends. CDR3 sequence reads: CASSFLAGVSYEQYF.

J is TRBJ2-1 and V is TRBV4-1, with 11 nucleotides matching TRBD2. The CDR3 is made up of 16 amino acids. V shed 3 bases and J 5 bases; nucleotides not matched to a gene: 6. The germline gives CDR1 MGHRA, CDR2 YSYEKL. DNA for the CDR3: TGCGCCAGCAGCCACCCTAGCGGGGGGCACCACAATGAGCAGTTCTTC. Its protein product is CASSHPSGGHHNEQFF.

Details on this clone: A read error is likely, as this CDR3 ends without the conserved phenylalanine or tryptophan. It is unclear where the CDR3 begins or ends on the DNA, so no DNA is shown, and the CDR3 is as TCRdb lists it. This CDR3 is CASSEAVRDRVSI. The chain employs TRBV6-1 and TRBJ1-1; TRBD1 is taken as the D call from the table, unchecked against the DNA. The CDR3 spans 13 residues, counting both ends. CDR1 and CDR2 from the germline V gene are MNHNS and SASEGT.

The chain combines TRBV29-1 with TRBJ1-1; D call uncertain. Per the germline V gene, CDR1 is SQVTM and CDR2 is ANQGSEA. This CDR3 has 14 amino acids. Trimming took 1 base from V and 3 from J, leaving 12 bases between them. CDR3 region: CSVEVEWRDTEAFF. CDR3 nucleotides: TGCAGCGTTGAAGTGGAGTGGCGGGACACTGAAGCTTTCTTT.

V is TRBV18 and J is TRBJ1-1, with D tentatively TRBD1 (5 bases). CDR1 is KGHSH and CDR2 is LQKENI in the germline V gene. V lost 3 bases to trimming and J lost 4 bases, with 18 bases between them. The CDR3 sequence is 16 residues long. CDR3: CASSPKTGGGGTEAFF. The CDR3 DNA reads as TGTGCCAGCTCACCGAAAACCGGGGGGGGAGGCACTGAAGCTTTCTTT.

CDR3 DNA sequence: TGTGCCAGCAGCTTAAATCGGGGGGGAGGCTACACCTTC. Its protein is CASSLNRGGGYTF. J is TRBJ1-2 and V is TRBV13; tentatively, D is TRBD1 (5 bases). The CDR3 length is 13 residues. Germline assignment: CDR1 PRHDT and CDR2 FYEKMQ (reference sequence). The ends were cut back, 2 bases at V and 8 bases at J, with 12 bases in the middle. Full variable domain (remainder filled in from reference TRBV13 and TRBJ1-2): AAGVIQSPRHLIKEKRETATLKCYPIPRHDTVYWYQQGPGQDPQFLISFYEKMQSDKGSIPDRFSAQQFSDYHSELNMSSLELGDSALYFCASSLNRGGGYTFGSGTRLTVV.

The J gene is TRBJ2-7, the V gene TRBV28, with D possibly being TRBD1 (5 bases). The V end was cut by 5 bases, the J end by 4 bases, with 9 bases between. The CDR3 is made up of 12 amino acids. Germline CDR1 reads MDHEN; CDR2 reads SYDVKM. The CDR3 loop is CASSLDNYEQYF. CDR3 nucleotides: TGTGCCAGCAGTCTGGACAATTACGAGCAGTACTTC.

V gene TRBV5-1 combines with J gene TRBJ1-6; 7 positions match TRBD1. This CDR3 has 15 residues. Germline V gene data show CDR1 as SGHRS and CDR2 as YFSETQ. V dropped 5 bases and J dropped 3; count of bases not matched to a gene: 5. Here the CDR3 reads CASRGTDLYNSPLHF. Written as DNA, the CDR3 is TGCGCCAGCAGGGGGACAGACCTCTATAATTCACCCCTCCACTTT.

This clone was detected once. The chain links TRBV5-4 to TRBJ2-7, with 7 bases fitting TRBD2. The junction had 2 bases not matched to a gene; V was cut back by 0 bases and J by 2 bases. Germline V lookup: CDR1 SGHNT, CDR2 YYREEE (reference sequence). The CDR3 is made up of 14 amino acids. CDR3: CASSLGAGTYEQYF. CDR3 DNA sequence: TGTGCCAGCAGCTTGGGAGCGGGAACCTACGAGCAGTACTTC. The whole variable domain, filled in from reference TRBV5-4 and TRBJ2-7, reads ETGVTQSPTHLIKTRGQQVTLRCSSQSGHNTVSWYQQALGQGPQFIFQYYREEENGRGNFPPRFSGLQFPNYSSELNVNALELDDSALYLCASSLGAGTYEQYFGPGTRLTVT.

The J gene is TRBJ2-5, the V gene TRBV18; no clear D. Germline loops: CDR1 KGHSH, CDR2 LQKENI. This CDR3 comprises 13 residues. The V end lost 5 bases, the J end lost 5 bases, and 12 bases lay between the germline ends. DNA of the CDR3: TGTGCCAGCTCATGGGCAGAGATCGAGACCCAGTACTTC. This codes for CASSWAEIETQYF.

This chain links TRBV27 with TRBJ2-5; 8 nucleotides agree with TRBD2. Germline V lookup: CDR1 MNHEY, CDR2 SMNVEV (reference sequence). This CDR3 contains 18 residues. The ends lost 2 bases at V and 1 base at J; junction bases unmatched: 12. CDR3 residues: CASSLDAVGRGLQETQYF. CDR3 coding DNA: TGTGCCAGCAGTTTAGACGCGGTCGGGAGGGGACTCCAAGAGACCCAGTACTTC.

This chain connects TRBV6-5 to TRBJ2-7; D gene unclear. The CDR3 is 14 residues long. The ends were cut back, 5 bases at V and 0 bases at J, with 11 bases in the middle. Germline-derived CDR1 and CDR2 are MNHEY and SVGAGI. CDR3: CASSAGWSSYEQYF. The CDR3 DNA reads TGTGCCAGCAGTGCCGGGTGGAGCTCCTACGAGCAGTACTTC.

The chain links TRBV19 to TRBJ2-7; TRBD2 matches 8 bases. The J segment lost 2 bases and the V segment lost 5 bases, leaving 5 bases of the junction unmatched. Germline CDR1 is LNHDA and CDR2 is SQIVND (reference sequence). The CDR3 consists of 14 residues. The CDR3 coding sequence is TGTGCCAGTAGTCCCGGGACTAGAGCCTACGAGCAGTACTTC. Amino acids: CASSPGTRAYEQYF. The complete variable domain, with remaining parts taken from reference TRBV19 and TRBJ2-7, reads DGGITQSPKYLFRKEGQNVTLSCEQNLNHDAMYWYRQDPGQGLRLIYYSQIVNDFQKGDIAEGYSVSREKKESFPLTVTSAQKNPTAFYLCASSPGTRAYEQYFGPGTRLTVT.

The rearrangement links TRBV30 to TRBJ1-2; perhaps TRBD1 as D (6 bases). CDR1 GTSNPN and CDR2 SVGIG come from the germline V gene (reference sequence). Deletions cut 1 base from V and 3 bases from J, with 12 bases between. CDR3 length equals 14 residues. CDR3 loop: CAWSGYRADYGYTF. For the CDR3, the DNA is TGTGCCTGGAGTGGGTACAGGGCGGACTATGGCTACACCTTC.

The rearrangement links TRBV7-2 to TRBJ2-3, with TRBD2 matching 7 bases. This CDR3 comprises 18 residues. V gave up 0 bases and J gave up 3 bases; unmatched junction bases: 12. Germline values: CDR1 SGHTA, CDR2 FQGNSA. Here the CDR3 reads CASSLAISGLSSTDTQYF. The CDR3 DNA follows: TGTGCCAGCAGCTTAGCGATTTCGGGACTATCGTCAACAGATACGCAGTATTTT.

This rearrangement joins TRBV5-1 to TRBJ2-5; 7 bases fit TRBD1. CDR1 is SGHRS and CDR2 is YFSETQ in the germline V gene. The CDR3 is 14 residues long. V gave up 4 bases and J gave up 1 base; unmatched junction bases: 4. CDR3 sequence: CASSRQGSQETQYF. Here the CDR3 DNA reads TGCGCCAGCAGCAGACAGGGCTCCCAAGAGACCCAGTACTTC.

The J gene is TRBJ2-1, the V gene TRBV7-9; D unclear. The V gene lost 5 bases and the J gene lost 4 bases, with 12 bases spanning the gap. Germline V CDR1 and CDR2: SEHNR, FQNEAQ (reference sequence). CDR3 length equals 14 residues. This chain's CDR3 is CASSLSNLYNEQFF. Written as DNA, the CDR3 is TGTGCCAGCAGCCTATCGAACTTGTACAATGAGCAGTTCTTC.

The chain carries TRBV6-1 and TRBJ1-1; D remains unclear. This CDR3 region has 14 residues. Trimming removed 4 bases from V and 4 bases from J, with 13 bases in between. The germline V gene encodes CDR1 MNHNS and CDR2 SASEGT. In DNA, the CDR3 is TGTGCCAGCAGTGTATCGAGTATAAGCACTGAAGCTTTCTTT. Its translation: CASSVSSISTEAFF.

This clone appeared once. The chain has TRBV18 and TRBJ2-7, with D perhaps matching TRBD2 (6 bases). The germline V gene encodes CDR1 KGHSH and CDR2 LQKENI. The CDR3 loop spans 17 amino acids. The V end lost 1 base, the J end lost 3 bases, and 19 bases lay between the germline ends. CDR3 nucleotides: TGTGCCAGCTCACCACGGGTACCCGGGACTCCCTTCTACGAGCAGTACTTC. Protein product: CASSPRVPGTPFYEQYF.

V and J are TRBV4-1 and TRBJ2-7; D not resolved. CDR1 is MGHRA and CDR2 is YSYEKL in the germline V gene. V lost 1 base, J lost 4 bases, and 14 bases lay in between. This CDR3 contains 15 residues. The CDR3 coding sequence is TGCGCCAGCAGCCAAGTCCCCCGGTCCCGGTACGAGCAGTACTTC. Amino acid sequence: CASSQVPRSRYEQYF.